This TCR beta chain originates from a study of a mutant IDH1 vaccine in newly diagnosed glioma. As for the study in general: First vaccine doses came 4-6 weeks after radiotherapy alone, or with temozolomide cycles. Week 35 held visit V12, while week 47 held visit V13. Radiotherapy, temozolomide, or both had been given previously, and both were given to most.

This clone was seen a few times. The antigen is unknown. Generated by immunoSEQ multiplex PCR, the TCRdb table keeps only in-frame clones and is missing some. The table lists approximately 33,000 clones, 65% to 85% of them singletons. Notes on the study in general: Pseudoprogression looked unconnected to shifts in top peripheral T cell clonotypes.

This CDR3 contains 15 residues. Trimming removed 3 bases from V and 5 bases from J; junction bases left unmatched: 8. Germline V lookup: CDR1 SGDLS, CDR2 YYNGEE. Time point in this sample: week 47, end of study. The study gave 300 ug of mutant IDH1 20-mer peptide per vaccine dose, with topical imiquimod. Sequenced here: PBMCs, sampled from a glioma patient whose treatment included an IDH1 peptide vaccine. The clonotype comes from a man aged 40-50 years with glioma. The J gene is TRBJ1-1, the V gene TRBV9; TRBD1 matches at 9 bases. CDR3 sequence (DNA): TGTGCCAGCAGCGGGACACAGGGGGCAGAGACTGAAGCTTTCTTT. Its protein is CASSGTQGAETEAFF.